This entry describes one TCR beta chain. What it binds is unknown. Deletions cut 6 bases from V and 3 bases from J, with 15 bases between. Germline CDR1 reads WNHNN; CDR2 reads SYGVQD (reference sequence). This CDR3 contains 14 residues. This sample was taken from a study of shared clonotypes between healthy human individuals. TCRdb's copy holds only in-frame clones and misses some; the assay was immunoSEQ multiplex PCR. Of some 380,000 clones in the sample, roughly 96% are singletons; the top ten hold more than 0.3%. Study-level findings and limits: Generally, naive subsets came out with larger estimated richness than memory subsets.

Sequenced material: memory CD8+ T cells sorted from blood. The subset here: CD45RO+ cells pooled with CCR7-negative TemRA cells. The genes are TRBV10-1 and TRBJ2-7; the D is unclear. The source is a man between 25 and 39 years old in good health. The CDR3 nucleotides are TGCGCCAGCAGCCGGGTCCTAACGGGCTACGAGCAGTACTTC. Translation gives CASSRVLTGYEQYF.